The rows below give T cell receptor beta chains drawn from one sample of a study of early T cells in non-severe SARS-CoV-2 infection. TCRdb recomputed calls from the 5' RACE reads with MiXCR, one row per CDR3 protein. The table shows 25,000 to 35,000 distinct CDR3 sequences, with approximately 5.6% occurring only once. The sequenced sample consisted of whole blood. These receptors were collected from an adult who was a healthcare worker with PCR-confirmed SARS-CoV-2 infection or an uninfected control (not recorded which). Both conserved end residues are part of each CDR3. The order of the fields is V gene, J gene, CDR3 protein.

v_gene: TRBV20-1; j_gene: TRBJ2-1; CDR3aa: CSARSLAGDTYEQFF
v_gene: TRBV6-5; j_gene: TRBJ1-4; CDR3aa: CASRKPGTGREKLFF
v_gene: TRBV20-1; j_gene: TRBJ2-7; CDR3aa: CSATSGSVVSEQYF
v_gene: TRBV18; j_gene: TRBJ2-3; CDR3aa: CASSPLTSGSLTDTQYF
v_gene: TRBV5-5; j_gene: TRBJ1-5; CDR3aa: CASSLAPGADTQPQHF
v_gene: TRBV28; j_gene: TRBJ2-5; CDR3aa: CASSFGSGSVSTGTQYF
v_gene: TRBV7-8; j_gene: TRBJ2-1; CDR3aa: CASSLEGRARSYNEQFF
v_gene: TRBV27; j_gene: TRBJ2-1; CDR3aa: CASSSGTLYEQFF
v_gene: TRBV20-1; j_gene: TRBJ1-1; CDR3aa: CSARFGLLNTEAFF
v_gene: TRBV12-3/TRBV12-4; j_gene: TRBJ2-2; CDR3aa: CASSLAGTGVPGELFF
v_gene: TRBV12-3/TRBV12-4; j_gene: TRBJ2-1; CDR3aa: CASSARPGLPFNEQFF
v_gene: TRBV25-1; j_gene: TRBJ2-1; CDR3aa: CASSGSLGFLSYNEQFF
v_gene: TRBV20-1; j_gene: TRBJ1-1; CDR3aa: CSTRVHTEAFF
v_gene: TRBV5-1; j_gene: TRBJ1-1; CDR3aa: CASSQTSGITEAFF
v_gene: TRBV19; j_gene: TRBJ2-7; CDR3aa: CASSIGGAAYEQYF
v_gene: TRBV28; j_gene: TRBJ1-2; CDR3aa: CASSADIAMGYTF
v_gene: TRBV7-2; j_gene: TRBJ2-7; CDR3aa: CASSVLDYSYEQYF
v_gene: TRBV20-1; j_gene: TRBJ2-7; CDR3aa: CSARDLYPSEQYF
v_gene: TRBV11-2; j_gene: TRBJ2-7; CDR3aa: CASSWSRSYEQYF
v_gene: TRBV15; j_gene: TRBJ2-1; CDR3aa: CATSRELAIRGNEQFF
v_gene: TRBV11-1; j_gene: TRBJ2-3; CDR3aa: CASSAQGGSADTQYF
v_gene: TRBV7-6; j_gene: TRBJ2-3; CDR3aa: CASSLYGTDTQYF
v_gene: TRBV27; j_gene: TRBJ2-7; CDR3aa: CASVSDKTYEQYF
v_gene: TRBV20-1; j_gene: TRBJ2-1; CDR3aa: CSARGPEGNPYNEQFF
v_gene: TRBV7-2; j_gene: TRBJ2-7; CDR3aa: CASSGPGTSGGLSYEQYF
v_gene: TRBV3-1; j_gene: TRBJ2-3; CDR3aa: CASSQDPIAITDTQYF
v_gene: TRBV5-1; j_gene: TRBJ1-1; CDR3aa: CASSGDTEAFF
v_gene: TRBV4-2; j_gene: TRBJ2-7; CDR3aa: CASSQGEGAMYEQYF
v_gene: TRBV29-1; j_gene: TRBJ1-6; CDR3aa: CSVGQGASSPLHF
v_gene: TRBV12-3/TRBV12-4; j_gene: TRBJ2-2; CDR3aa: CASSLGQGQRDYTGELFF
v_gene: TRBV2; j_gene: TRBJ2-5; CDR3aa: CASSLGETQYF
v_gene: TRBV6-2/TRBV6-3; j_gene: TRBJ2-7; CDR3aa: CASSYVSGEDEQYF
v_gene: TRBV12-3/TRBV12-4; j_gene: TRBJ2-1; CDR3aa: CASSSGQGKVNEQFF